This T cell receptor beta chain is drawn from a study of blood T cell repertoires in COVID-19. For the study at large: Specimens from acute and convalescent COVID-19 originated in the United States, Italy and Spain.

From germline, CDR1 is LGHDT and CDR2 YNNKEL (reference sequence). Between the trimmed V and J ends, which lost 1 base and 0 bases, there was a span of 9 bases. The CDR3 consists of 16 residues. Method: immunoSEQ multiplex PCR; TCRdb's copy keeps in-frame clones and lacks some. The sample lists fewer than 250,000 clones, roughly 80% occurring once. In its sample, this clone was seen once. The chain carries TRBV3-1 (or the pseudogene TRBV3-2) and TRBJ1-4; tentatively, D is TRBD1 (6 bases). Sequencing used peripheral blood. The clonotype was recovered from a woman in her forties with active or convalescent COVID-19. CDR3 residues: CASSQGQAATNEKLFF. The CDR3 nucleotides are TGTGCCAGCAGCCAAGGACAGGCCGCAACTAATGAAAAACTGTTTTTT.